The T cell receptor (beta chain) described here comes from a study of CD8+CD57+ T cells in acquired aplastic anemia. This clonotype was counted ten times or more. Trimming cost V 5 bases and J 5 bases, with 13 bases left between them. The CDR3 spans 14 residues. CDR1 and CDR2 from the germline V gene are SGHVS and FNYEAQ. CDR3 and TCR beta VDJ profiling relied on genomic DNA as the template. MiXCR, applied by TCRdb to the reads, yields one record per CDR3 protein. This sample has hundreds of thousands of distinct CDR3 sequences, with 25% to 40% found just once. Previously, flow cytometry had revealed CD8+CD57+ cell expansion in the patients chosen for sequencing.

V is TRBV7-6 and J is TRBJ1-5; D unresolved. The sequencing sample was made of sorted CD4+, CD8+, or CD8+CD57+ T cells (not recorded which) from PBMCs. This sequence was found in a human donor with aplastic anemia. The CDR3 loop reads CASSPAGGYQPQHF. The CDR3 DNA sequence: TGTGCCAGCAGCCCAGCGGGAGGGTATCAGCCCCAGCATTTT.